A single TCR beta chain is shown here with its context. Its target antigen remains unknown. No quality values exist for individual bases; no much larger clone is one base distant. These data belong to a study of OX40 agonist ivuxolimab in advanced cancers. For the wider study: Ivuxolimab, which targeted the costimulatory receptor OX40 (CD134), was an agonistic, fully human IgG2 monoclonal antibody. Partial responses occurred in three dose-escalation patients, of whom one had hepatocellular carcinoma and two had cutaneous melanoma. In the dose-escalation cohort, 70% to 85% of patients were male, and the mean age was approximately 60 years with a range of roughly 20 to 85. Prior anti-PD-1, anti-PD-L1 or anti-CTLA-4 therapy was permitted, and approximately 40% of dose-escalation patients had received checkpoint inhibitors. Intravenous ivuxolimab was administered to patients every 2 weeks at six dose levels: 0.01, 0.1, 0.3, 1.5, 3 and 10 mg/kg. Peripheral TCRbeta sequencing aimed to test whether ivuxolimab altered TCR sequence diversity and caused clonal T-cell expansion. The paper describes the monotherapy dose-escalation part (N ≈ 51 patients) of the phase I trial of ivuxolimab. Among the approximately 50 dose-escalation patients, some 19 had hepatocellular carcinoma, roughly 15 melanoma, 9 renal cell carcinoma and 9 head and neck cancer.

Patients with autoimmune disease history or receiving systemic immunosuppression were excluded from the trial. Peripheral blood for TCR sequencing was collected from all dose cohorts at baseline, on cycle 4 day 1, and on cycle 7 day 1. The samples were drawn from a first-in-human, open-label, multicenter phase I dose-escalation trial of ivuxolimab. The trial enrolled adults with locally advanced or metastatic head and neck squamous cell, hepatocellular, melanoma or renal cell carcinoma. CD4+ and CD8+ T cells were sorted separately from peripheral blood before TCR sequencing. Broader findings and caveats from the paper: Low levels of normalized T-cell clonal expansion were also seen in some patients who did not respond. On average, CD8+ T cells showed more expanded clones than CD4+ T cells after ivuxolimab. In the 0.1-3.0 mg/kg groups, partial responders had among the lowest normalized peripheral clonal expansion, particularly in CD8+ T cells. The antigen specificity of the peripheral T cells that underwent clonal expansion was not determined. At doses of 0.1 to 3.0 mg/kg, clonal expansion of both CD4+ and CD8+ blood T cells was observed from baseline to week 6.

To sequence the TCRbeta CDR3 region, genomic DNA was isolated from the sorted cells. The immunoSEQ Assay was used for sequencing of TCRbeta CDR3 regions. Held by TCRdb, this immuneACCESS table contains in-frame sequences only and omits some clones. Under half of the omission traces to an unresolved V gene where checked; the cause of the rest is unknown. A total of 60,000 or so clones appear in this sample, around 84% of them only once. The leading ten clones occupy roughly 2.6% of the sample. The specimen comprised CD4+ or CD8+ T cells sorted from blood, sampled in a trial of the OX40 agonist ivuxolimab. This TCR was recovered from an adult with an advanced solid tumor such as melanoma, head and neck, liver or kidney cancer.

The CDR3 protein: CASSVASGGAWETQYF. The base sequence is TGTGCCAGCAGCGTAGCTAGCGGGGGGGCCTGGGAGACCCAGTACTTC. The chain couples TRBV9 to TRBJ2-5, and 12 junctional nucleotides match TRBD2. The CDR3 has 16 amino acids, counting the end cysteine and phenylalanine. Solely the CDR3 DNA is kept, with 48 bases framed from the first base. Trimming leaves V shorter by 0 bases and J shorter by 5 bases, with the junction holding 5 bases beyond the gene matches. CDR1 and CDR2, looked up from the germline V gene, are SGDLS and YYNGEE.